Listed below are T cell receptor beta chains from one sample, sequenced in a study of CD8+CD57+ T cells in acquired aplastic anemia. MiXCR, run by TCRdb on the reads, gives a single entry per CDR3 protein. The sample has over 200,000 distinct CDR3 sequences; under 65% are singletons. Specimen: sorted CD4+, CD8+, or CD8+CD57+ T cells (not recorded which) from PBMCs. Receptor source: a human donor in good health. Both conserved end residues are part of each CDR3. D genes are given only for firm matches. Rows give clone size only sometimes, using once, few, many, or a class for an expanded clone.

V gene,D gene,clone size,J gene,CDR3 protein,CDR3 DNA
TRBV15,TRBD1,once,TRBJ2-1,CATSRDQGQGAYNEQFF,TGTGCCACCAGCAGAGATCAGGGACAGGGAGCCTACAATGAGCAGTTCTTC
TRBV15,TRBD2,NA,TRBJ2-2,CATSSSGTSVGGELFF,TGTGCCACCAGCAGTTCCGGGACTAGCGTTGGCGGGGAGCTGTTTTTT
TRBV24-1,TRBD2,NA,TRBJ2-1,CATSPTTGLADINEQFF,TGTGCCACCAGTCCTACTACGGGACTAGCGGATATCAATGAGCAGTTCTTC
TRBV7-2,TRBD2,NA,TRBJ2-7,CASSLEPGLAVYEQYF,TGTGCCAGCAGCTTAGAACCGGGACTAGCGGTCTACGAGCAGTACTTC
TRBV10-1,NA,NA,TRBJ1-6,CASSDSGGFESPLHF,TGCGCCAGCAGTGACTCCGGGGGGTTCGAATCACCCCTCCACTTT
TRBV2,NA,NA,TRBJ1-2,CASSLVEGYGYTF,TGTGCCAGCAGTCTGGTAGAAGGCTATGGCTACACCTTC
TRBV20-1,TRBD2,NA,TRBJ2-1,CSASNPGTSSYNEQFF,TGCAGTGCTAGCAATCCGGGGACTAGCTCCTACAATGAGCAGTTCTTC
TRBV15,NA,many,TRBJ2-7,CATSRYRDSYEQYF,TGTGCCACCAGCAGATACAGGGACTCCTACGAGCAGTACTTC
TRBV24-1,TRBD1,NA,TRBJ2-2,CATSDPGQGVTGELFF,TGTGCCACCAGTGATCCGGGACAGGGAGTCACCGGGGAGCTGTTTTTT
TRBV5-6,TRBD1,NA,TRBJ1-1,CASSMVTGDTEAFF,TGTGCCAGCAGCATGGTGACAGGGGACACTGAAGCTTTCTTT
TRBV20-1,NA,once,TRBJ2-4,CSASLVLAFGDIQYF,TGCAGTGCTAGTTTGGTACTAGCATTTGGGGACATTCAGTACTTC
TRBV10-3,NA,NA,TRBJ1-5,CAIRDSLREDQPQHF,TGTGCCATCAGGGACAGCCTACGTGAAGATCAGCCCCAGCATTTT
TRBV9,TRBD2,many,TRBJ2-7,CASSVLPGLEVYEQYF,TGTGCCAGCAGCGTACTTCCGGGACTAGAGGTTTACGAGCAGTACTTC
TRBV5-5,NA,NA,TRBJ2-2,CASSLAVPRELFF,TGTGCCAGCAGCTTGGCGGTTCCAAGGGAGCTGTTTTTT
TRBV6-5,TRBD2,once,TRBJ2-3,CASTHGGADTQYF,TGTGCCAGCACCCACGGGGGGGCAGATACGCAGTATTTT
TRBV10-3,TRBD1,NA,TRBJ1-1,CAISGQGAEKF,TGTGCCATCAGTGGACAGGGGGCTGAGAAATTT
TRBV6-1,NA,many,TRBJ2-7,CASPPGGTVVVEQYF,TGTGCCAGCCCTCCCGGGGGGACAGTGGTCGTTGAGCAGTACTTC
TRBV19,TRBD2,many,TRBJ2-2,CASINKPVIAGGTTYIDTGELFF,TGTGCCAGTATAAATAAACCCGTGATAGCGGGGGGCACCACCTATATAGACACCGGGGAGCTGTTTTTT
TRBV19,TRBD1,many,TRBJ2-7,CASSIWGQGYEQYF,TGTGCCAGTAGTATTTGGGGACAGGGCTACGAGCAGTACTTC
TRBV25-1,TRBD1,few,TRBJ2-3,CASSDDRVADTQYF,TGTGCCAGCAGTGATGACAGGGTAGCAGATACGCAGTATTTT
TRBV7-9,TRBD1,many,TRBJ2-7,CASTSGGSYEQYF,TGTGCCAGCACCTCAGGGGGCTCCTACGAGCAGTACTTC
TRBV14,NA,NA,TRBJ2-1,CASSQDSKQFF,TGTGCCAGCAGCCAAGACAGCAAGCAGTTCTTC
TRBV13,TRBD2,many,TRBJ2-1,CASSSSAGEISYNEQFF,TGTGCCAGCAGCTCATCAGCGGGGGAGATTTCCTACAATGAGCAGTTCTTC
TRBV6-6,NA,once,TRBJ2-2,CASSPQVIPNTGELFF,TGTGCCAGCAGTCCCCAGGTTATTCCGAACACCGGGGAGCTGTTTTTT
TRBV2,NA,NA,TRBJ1-3,CASSEEETGGNTIYF,TGTGCCAGCAGTGAAGAGGAAACAGGGGGAAACACCATATATTTT
TRBV20-1,NA,NA,TRBJ1-2,CSARGVRAVEGYTF,TGCAGTGCTAGAGGCGTCAGGGCGGTGGAGGGCTACACCTTC
TRBV20-1,NA,NA,TRBJ2-7,CSATYRGLSSYEQYF,TGCAGTGCCACTTATCGGGGGCTGAGCTCCTACGAGCAGTACTTC
TRBV3-1,TRBD2,many,TRBJ2-5,CASSQEPSGGETQYF,TGTGCCAGCAGCCAAGAACCGAGCGGGGGGGAGACCCAGTACTTC
TRBV24-1,NA,once,TRBJ2-1,CATSASTGQLHEQFF,TGTGCCACCAGTGCTTCGACAGGCCAACTCCATGAGCAGTTCTTC
TRBV20-1,NA,NA,TRBJ2-7,CSAPGGLGDEQYF,TGCAGTGCCCCTGGGGGCCTCGGAGACGAGCAGTACTTC
TRBV7-6,NA,NA,TRBJ2-5,CASSALEGGEKLFFGSGTQYF,NA
TRBV4-1,TRBD1,NA,TRBJ2-2,CASSQITGGAGGELFF,TGCGCCAGCAGCCAAATTACAGGGGGCGCGGGCGGGGAGCTGTTTTTT
TRBV7-9,TRBD1,NA,TRBJ1-4,CASSWGGTGAEKLFF,TGTGCCAGCAGCTGGGGGGGGACAGGGGCCGAAAAACTGTTTTTT
TRBV24-1,NA,NA,TRBJ2-1,CATRDAQECNEQLF,TGTGCCACCAGGGATGCACAGGAGTGCAATGAGCAGCTCTTC
TRBV9,TRBD1,NA,TRBJ1-1,CASSVAGTGFTEASF,TGTGCCAGCAGCGTAGCTGGGACAGGGTTCACTGAAGCCTCCTTT
TRBV7-6,NA,NA,TRBJ2-5,CASSPNQYF,TGTGCCAGCAGTCCGAACCAGTACTTC